The rows below give T cell receptor beta chains drawn from one sample of a study of Ad26.COV2.S vaccination and SARS-CoV-2 variants. Sequenced by immunoSEQ multiplex PCR; TCRdb stores in-frame clones only, minus some. Of some 190,000 clones listed, around 85% are singletons. The specimen was peripheral blood, collected after recovery from COVID-19. These receptor sequences come from a human donor who had recovered from COVID-19. Both conserved end residues are part of each CDR3. The D gene is left open where the match is weak. Expanded clones are given a class, and other clones once, few, many or no size at all.

D: .; J: TRBJ2-5; length: 17; V: TRBV7-3; size: once; CDR3: CASSLDPRGSEQETQYF; DNA: TGTGCCAGCAGCCTCGATCCGCGGGGCAGTGAACAAGAGACCCAGTACTTC
D: .; J: TRBJ2-3; length: 13; V: TRBV7-2; size: .; CDR3: CASSTGWGDTQYF; DNA: TGTGCCAGCAGCACAGGGTGGGGAGATACGCAGTATTTT
D: .; J: TRBJ2-3; length: 17; V: TRBV7-2; size: .; CDR3: CASSLGLSGSSTDTQYF; DNA: TGTGCCAGCAGCTTAGGTTTAAGCGGGTCTAGCACAGATACGCAGTATTTT
D: .; J: TRBJ2-1; length: 14; V: TRBV19; size: .; CDR3: CASTPGQSYNEQFF; DNA: TGTGCCAGTACCCCCGGACAGTCCTACAATGAGCAGTTCTTC
D: .; J: TRBJ2-5; length: 16; V: TRBV5-1; size: .; CDR3: CASSLEGVPGRETQYF; DNA: TGCGCCAGCAGCTTGGAAGGTGTCCCCGGGCGAGAGACCCAGTACTTC
D: .; J: TRBJ2-1; length: 12; V: TRBV6-6; size: .; CDR3: CASSRGGSEQFF; DNA: TGTGCCAGCAGCCGAGGGGGGAGTGAGCAGTTCTTC
D: TRBD2; J: TRBJ2-1; length: 13; V: TRBV11-3; size: .; CDR3: CASSLDPGGKQFF; DNA: TGTGCCAGCAGCTTAGATCCCGGGGGGAAGCAGTTCTTC
D: .; J: TRBJ1-4; length: 16; V: TRBV18; size: .; CDR3: CASSSFSGTHNEKLFF; DNA: TGTGCCAGCTCATCGTTCTCGGGAACCCATAATGAAAAACTGTTTTTT
D: .; J: TRBJ1-2; length: 14; V: TRBV7-9; size: .; CDR3: CASSLAQGISGYTF; DNA: TGTGCCAGCAGCTTAGCACAGGGTATAAGCGGCTACACCTTC
D: TRBD1; J: TRBJ2-7; length: 14; V: TRBV27; size: .; CDR3: CASSPSTTGGEQYF; DNA: TGTGCCAGCAGTCCGAGTACGACAGGGGGCGAGCAGTACTTC
D: .; J: TRBJ1-3; length: 13; V: TRBV19; size: .; CDR3: CASSTVSGNTIYF; DNA: TGTGCCAGTAGTACGGTTTCTGGAAACACCATATATTTT
D: .; J: TRBJ2-1; length: 15; V: TRBV4-1; size: .; CDR3: CASSHQTKTYNEQFF; DNA: TGCGCCAGCAGCCATCAGACTAAAACCTACAATGAGCAGTTCTTC
D: .; J: TRBJ2-7; length: 12; V: TRBV10-3; size: once; CDR3: CAISESNYEQYF; DNA: TGTGCCATCAGTGAGTCGAACTACGAGCAGTACTTC
D: .; J: TRBJ2-3; length: 13; V: TRBV30; size: .; CDR3: CAWSKKTPDTQYF; DNA: TGTGCCTGGAGTAAAAAGACACCAGATACGCAGTATTTT
D: .; J: TRBJ2-7; length: 15; V: TRBV19; size: .; CDR3: CASSRPGQLRGEQYF; DNA: TGTGCCAGTTCGAGACCCGGACAGCTTCGGGGGGAGCAGTACTTC
D: .; J: TRBJ1-3; length: 16; V: TRBV5-1; size: .; CDR3: CASSLDYRLGGNTIYF; DNA: TGCGCCAGCAGCTTGGATTACAGGTTGGGTGGAAACACCATATATTTT
D: .; J: TRBJ2-1; length: 12; V: TRBV9; size: .; CDR3: CASSVDDNEQFF; DNA: TGTGCCAGCAGCGTAGACGACAATGAGCAGTTCTTC
D: .; J: TRBJ2-7; length: 13; V: TRBV30; size: .; CDR3: CAWSPPSAYEQYF; DNA: TGTGCCTGGAGTCCCCCCTCAGCCTACGAGCAGTACTTC
D: .; J: TRBJ2-1; length: 15; V: TRBV7-9; size: .; CDR3: CASNARSVGDNEQFF; DNA: TGTGCCAGCAACGCCCGCAGCGTAGGTGACAATGAGCAGTTCTTC
D: .; J: TRBJ2-6; length: 15; V: TRBV5-4; size: .; CDR3: CASSLVLSGANVLTF; DNA: TGTGCCAGCAGCCTAGTTCTCTCTGGGGCCAACGTCCTGACTTTC
D: TRBD1; J: TRBJ1-5; length: 14; V: TRBV19; size: once; CDR3: CASTSTGSNQPQHF; DNA: TGTGCCAGTACCTCGACAGGGAGTAATCAGCCCCAGCATTTT
D: .; J: TRBJ2-1; length: 12; V: TRBV5-1; size: .; CDR3: CASSLGSNEQFF; DNA: TGCGCCAGCAGCTTGGGCAGTAATGAGCAGTTCTTC
D: .; J: TRBJ1-2; length: 13; V: TRBV7-2; size: .; CDR3: CASSLETPGGYTF; DNA: TGTGCCAGCAGCTTAGAGACCCCTGGGGGCTACACCTTC
D: TRBD1; J: TRBJ2-2; length: 12; V: TRBV2; size: many; CDR3: CATHRGYGELFF; DNA: TGTGCCACTCACAGGGGTTACGGGGAGCTGTTTTTT
D: .; J: TRBJ2-3; length: 14; V: TRBV5-1; size: few; CDR3: CASSLQPSSDTQYF; DNA: TGCGCCAGCAGCCTCCAACCTAGTTCAGATACGCAGTATTTT
D: .; J: TRBJ2-1; length: 15; V: TRBV7-9; size: .; CDR3: CASSPPSSSYNEQFF; DNA: TGTGCCAGCAGCCCACCGTCGAGCTCCTACAATGAGCAGTTCTTC
D: TRBD2; J: TRBJ2-1; length: 13; V: TRBV29-1; size: .; CDR3: CSAWLAGENEQFF; DNA: TGCAGCGCCTGGCTAGCGGGAGAAAATGAGCAGTTCTTC
D: .; J: TRBJ2-2; length: 20; V: TRBV4-1; size: .; CDR3: CASSQDLVGGPSANTGELFF; DNA: TGCGCCAGCAGCCAAGATTTGGTGGGGGGGCCGTCCGCGAACACCGGGGAGCTGTTTTTT
D: TRBD1; J: TRBJ2-1; length: 14; V: TRBV7-9; size: .; CDR3: CASGSNRGANEQFF; DNA: TGTGCCAGCGGCTCGAACAGGGGGGCGAATGAGCAGTTCTTC
D: .; J: TRBJ1-5; length: 13; V: TRBV30; size: once; CDR3: CAWSVRGNQPQHF; DNA: TGTGCCTGGAGTGTAAGGGGAAATCAGCCCCAGCATTTT
D: .; J: TRBJ1-1; length: 12; V: TRBV28; size: .; CDR3: CASSLMNTEAFF; DNA: TGTGCCAGCAGTTTAATGAACACTGAAGCTTTCTTT
D: .; J: TRBJ2-3; length: 13; V: TRBV2; size: .; CDR3: CASRLVRTDTQYF; DNA: TGTGCCAGCAGGTTGGTAAGGACAGATACGCAGTATTTT
D: .; J: TRBJ1-3; length: 16; V: TRBV16; size: few; CDR3: CASSQFSELSGNTIYF; DNA: TGTGCCAGCAGCCAATTCTCTGAACTCTCTGGAAACACCATATATTTT
D: .; J: TRBJ2-5; length: 10; V: TRBV30; size: .; CDR3: CAWSVETQYF; DNA: TGTGCCTGGAGTGTGGAGACCCAGTACTTC
D: .; J: TRBJ1-2; length: 16; V: TRBV19; size: once; CDR3: CASSIDYREVYYGYTF; DNA: TGTGCCAGTAGTATAGATTACAGGGAAGTCTACTATGGCTACACCTTC
D: TRBD2; J: TRBJ2-7; length: 14; V: TRBV2; size: .; CDR3: CASSLAGGSYEQYF; DNA: TGTGCCAGCAGCCTAGCGGGAGGATCCTACGAGCAGTACTTC
D: .; J: TRBJ1-6; length: 13; V: TRBV27; size: .; CDR3: CASSLSDNSPLHF; DNA: TGTGCCAGCAGTTTATCCGATAATTCACCCCTCCACTTT
D: .; J: TRBJ1-2; length: 13; V: TRBV3-1/TRBV3-2; size: .; CDR3: CASSPQGGYGYTF; DNA: TGTGCCAGCAGCCCCCAGGGTGGCTATGGCTACACCTTC
D: TRBD1; J: TRBJ1-3; length: 15; V: TRBV7-9; size: few; CDR3: CASRTGQVSGNTIYF; DNA: TGTGCCAGCAGGACCGGACAGGTCTCTGGAAACACCATATATTTT
D: .; J: TRBJ2-3; length: 15; V: TRBV29-1; size: .; CDR3: CSVRFGAAVTDTQYF; DNA: TGCAGCGTCCGTTTCGGGGCAGCCGTCACAGATACGCAGTATTTT
D: .; J: TRBJ2-1; length: 14; V: TRBV7-9; size: few; CDR3: CASSLGLGLGEQFF; DNA: TGTGCCAGCAGCTTAGGTCTGGGCCTCGGTGAGCAGTTCTTC
D: .; J: TRBJ2-2; length: 14; V: TRBV5-1; size: .; CDR3: CASSLGLGPGELFF; DNA: TGCGCCAGCAGCTTGGGGCTTGGTCCCGGGGAGCTGTTTTTT
D: .; J: TRBJ1-2; length: 13; V: TRBV12-3/TRBV12-4; size: once; CDR3: CASSIRPAGGYTF; DNA: TGTGCCAGCAGTATCAGACCCGCGGGAGGCTACACCTTC
D: .; J: TRBJ2-7; length: 13; V: TRBV7-7; size: .; CDR3: CASSTDRAGEQYF; DNA: TGTGCCAGCAGCACCGACAGGGCGGGGGAGCAGTACTTC
D: .; J: TRBJ2-6; length: 13; V: TRBV29-1; size: .; CDR3: CSVCTSGANVLTF; DNA: TGCAGCGTTTGCACTTCTGGGGCCAACGTCCTGACTTTC
D: .; J: TRBJ1-6; length: 16; V: TRBV5-4; size: .; CDR3: CASSFGATGDNSPLHF; DNA: TGTGCCAGCAGCTTCGGGGCGACTGGAGATAATTCACCCCTCCACTTT
D: .; J: TRBJ2-2; length: 12; V: TRBV12-3/TRBV12-4; size: .; CDR3: CASSLGAGELFF; DNA: TGTGCCAGCAGTTTAGGAGCCGGGGAGCTGTTTTTT
D: TRBD1; J: TRBJ1-4; length: 18; V: TRBV4-1; size: .; CDR3: CASSQEARRTGTNEKLFF; DNA: TGCGCCAGCAGCCAAGAGGCCAGGCGGACAGGCACTAATGAAAAACTGTTTTTT
D: TRBD1; J: TRBJ2-7; length: 15; V: TRBV7-2; size: .; CDR3: CASSTFGTGLNEQYF; DNA: TGTGCCAGCAGCACGTTCGGGACAGGGTTGAACGAGCAGTACTTC
D: .; J: TRBJ1-2; length: 13; V: TRBV18; size: few; CDR3: CASLQGIDYGYTF; DNA: TGTGCCAGTTTACAGGGAATCGACTATGGCTACACCTTC